These T cell receptor beta chains were read from a single sample in a study of blood T cell repertoires in COVID-19. TCRdb's table, derived via immunoSEQ multiplex PCR, lists solely in-frame clones and lacks some. This table has more than 150,000 clones, around 80% appearing once. Sequenced material: PBMCs or T cells enriched from blood (not recorded which). These receptors all come from a man between 60 and 75 years old who had been exposed to COVID-19. CDR3s include the opening cysteine and the closing phenylalanine or tryptophan. The D gene is left open where the match is weak. The size field is filled for only some rows; it gives once, few, many or a size class.

V gene,J gene,clone size,D gene,CDR3 protein,CDR3 DNA
TRBV6-5,TRBJ1-5,NA,TRBD1,CASQDRRNSNQPQHF,TGTGCCAGCCAGGACAGGCGGAATAGCAATCAGCCCCAGCATTTT
TRBV13,TRBJ1-2,NA,NA,CASSPRQDPNYGYTF,TGTGCCAGCAGTCCGCGACAAGACCCAAACTATGGCTACACCTTC
TRBV11-2,TRBJ1-6,NA,NA,CASSQAGTFDSPLHF,TGTGCCAGCAGCCAGGCAGGGACTTTTGATTCACCCCTCCACTTT
TRBV15,TRBJ1-3,NA,NA,CATGGSSRGNTIYF,TGTGCCACGGGAGGTAGTTCGAGGGGAAACACCATATATTTT
TRBV9,TRBJ2-7,NA,TRBD2,CASSVGSLAGAEQYF,TGTGCCAGCAGCGTAGGTAGCCTAGCGGGAGCCGAGCAGTACTTC
TRBV19,TRBJ2-7,NA,NA,CASAEAHRFYEQYF,TGTGCCAGCGCCGAGGCCCACCGGTTTTACGAGCAGTACTTC
TRBV19,TRBJ2-4,NA,TRBD2,CASSSSGRSLAKNIQYF,TGTGCCAGTAGCTCTAGCGGGAGGTCTCTAGCCAAAAACATTCAGTACTTC
TRBV7-2,TRBJ1-1,NA,NA,CAHGPPDRTELAFF,TGTGCTCACGGCCCCCCCGACAGGACCGAACTTGCTTTCTTT
TRBV27,TRBJ2-3,NA,NA,CASSFPSTDTQYF,TGTGCCAGCAGTTTCCCTAGCACAGATACGCAGTATTTT
TRBV5-1,TRBJ2-7,NA,NA,CASSLGQTSSDEQYF,TGCGCCAGCAGCTTGGGGCAAACTAGCTCCGACGAGCAGTACTTC
TRBV9,TRBJ1-2,NA,NA,CASSVADSRYGYTF,TGTGCCAGCAGCGTAGCGGACAGTCGCTATGGCTACACCTTC
TRBV5-6,TRBJ2-3,NA,NA,CASSPGGVEDTQYF,TGTGCCAGCAGCCCCGGCGGGGTTGAGGATACGCAGTATTTT
TRBV7-9,TRBJ1-2,NA,TRBD1,CASRGQGNYGYTF,TGTGCCAGCAGGGGACAGGGGAACTATGGCTACACCTTC
TRBV20-1,TRBJ2-1,NA,NA,CSAAGINEQFF,TGCAGTGCGGCAGGGATCAATGAGCAGTTCTTC
TRBV6-2/TRBV6-3,TRBJ2-2,NA,TRBD1,CASSPGTGATGELFF,TGTGCCAGCAGTCCCGGGACAGGGGCCACCGGGGAGCTGTTTTTT
TRBV9,TRBJ2-3,NA,TRBD2,CASSPRVGLAGGPDTQYF,TGTGCCAGCAGCCCACGCGTGGGACTAGCGGGAGGGCCGGATACGCAGTATTTT
TRBV13,TRBJ2-5,NA,TRBD2,CASSSRGLAGDQETQYF,TGTGCCAGCAGCTCCCGGGGGTTGGCGGGAGACCAAGAGACCCAGTACTTC
TRBV2,TRBJ1-4,NA,NA,CASIKLLTTNEKLFF,TGTGCCAGCATCAAGCTCCTAACAACTAATGAAAAACTGTTTTTT
TRBV11-2,TRBJ2-1,once,TRBD1,CASSLPGQGQQEQFF,TGTGCCAGCAGCTTACCGGGACAGGGTCAACAAGAGCAGTTCTTC
TRBV7-2,TRBJ1-4,NA,NA,CASSLDQVTEKLFF,TGTGCCAGCAGCTTAGATCAGGTCACTGAAAAACTGTTTTTT
TRBV25-1,TRBJ1-3,NA,NA,CASSTGTSGNTIYF,TGTGCCAGCAGTACAGGGACCTCTGGAAACACCATATATTTT
TRBV7-9,TRBJ2-3,many,TRBD2,CASSPSGGASTDTQYF,TGTGCCAGCAGCCCCTCGGGAGGGGCGAGCACAGATACGCAGTATTTT